Below are 27 T cell receptor beta chains sequenced from a single sample in a study of cytomegalovirus exposure and HLA in healthy donors. Amplification used 60 Vbeta primers and 13 Jbeta primers. TCRdb keeps only in-frame clones here, not all; method: immunoSEQ multiplex PCR. Of 120,000 or so clones listed, around 72% are singletons. Sequenced material: PBMCs. Receptors originate from a woman aged 45-59 years in good health and CMV-seropositive.

The chain carries TRBV15 and TRBJ1-1, with TRBD1 as a possible D gene (6 bases). V was pared by 5 bases and J by 4 bases, with 14 bases between. Germline V lookup: CDR1 LNHNV, CDR2 YYDKDF (reference sequence). CDR3 length: 14 residues. DNA for the CDR3: TGTGCCACCAGCGCAAGAAGGGGGAGCACTGAAGCTTTCTTT. Its translation is CATSARRGSTEAFF.

The gene calls are TRBV27 and TRBJ1-4; 8 bases map to TRBD1. J was trimmed by 8 bases and V by 6 bases; bases with no gene match: 17. Germline V gene sequence: CDR1 MNHEY, CDR2 SMNVEV (reference sequence). This CDR3 region has 17 residues. The CDR3: CASSPRTGMVLREKLFF. CDR3 bases: TGTGCCAGCAGCCCGCGGACAGGGATGGTTCTCCGCGAAAAACTGTTTTTT.

For the CDR3, the DNA is TGTGCCAGCAGCCAAGGTCCAGCGGACTCCTACGAGCAGTACTTC. It translates to CASSQGPADSYEQYF. This rearrangement joins TRBV4-2 to TRBJ2-7, with a weak D call TRBD2 (5 bases). Trimming removed 1 base from V and 0 bases from J, with 10 bases in between. Germline V CDR1 and CDR2: LGHNA, YNFKEQ. This CDR3 is 15 amino acids long.

The chain employs TRBV19 and TRBJ2-2; tentatively, D is TRBD2 (7 bases). CDR1 and CDR2 from the germline V gene are LNHDA and SQIVND (reference sequence). Deletions cut 7 bases from V and 1 base from J, with 13 bases between. The CDR3 length is 15 residues. As DNA, the CDR3 is TGTGCCAGTAATTCGGGGGGCCTGAACACCGGGGAGCTGTTTTTT. Its protein product is CASNSGGLNTGELFF.

The gene calls are TRBV4-1 and TRBJ2-3; TRBD2 matches 8 bases. Per the germline V gene, CDR1 is MGHRA and CDR2 is YSYEKL. V dropped 6 bases and J dropped 2; count of bases not matched to a gene: 4. The CDR3 spans 14 residues. The CDR3 coding sequence is TGCGCCAGCAGTGAGCGGGGGATCACAGATACGCAGTATTTT. This gives the protein CASSERGITDTQYF.

The rearrangement uses TRBV7-2 and TRBJ1-5; TRBD1 matches at 7 bases. The ends lost 1 base at V and 1 base at J; junction bases unmatched: 1. CDR1 is SGHTA and CDR2 is FQGNSA in the germline V gene. The CDR3 spans 15 residues. The CDR3 nucleotides read TGTGCCAGCAGCTTAGAGGGGGCCAGCAATCAGCCCCAGCATTTT. Residues: CASSLEGASNQPQHF.

The rearrangement links TRBV13 to TRBJ1-1; D is unclear. The CDR3 covers 14 residues. Germline CDR1 is PRHDT and CDR2 is FYEKMQ (reference sequence). Trimming left V 0 bases short and J 7 bases short, with 12 bases between. CDR3 coding DNA: TGTGCCAGCAGCTTAGGGGTAACGGTAAATGAAGCTTTCTTT. It translates to CASSLGVTVNEAFF.

The chain links TRBV6-5 to TRBJ2-5; 11 bases are a match to TRBD2. The CDR3 is 13 residues long. The germline gives CDR1 MNHEY, CDR2 SVGAGI. With V trimmed by 3 bases and J by 9 bases, 3 bases remained unmatched. In DNA form, the CDR3 reads TGTGCCAGCAGTTATATAGCGGGAGGGGCCCAGTACTTC. Its protein is CASSYIAGGAQYF.

The gene calls are TRBV7-3 and TRBJ2-2, with D tentatively TRBD1 (5 bases). This CDR3 comprises 15 residues. V was trimmed by 5 bases and J by 6 bases, leaving 16 bases between them. Germline V gene data show CDR1 as SGHTA and CDR2 as FQGTGA. The CDR3 DNA sequence: TGTGCCAGCAGCCCCGGCCCGGGCAGGGCCGGGGAGCTGTTTTTT. This gives the protein CASSPGPGRAGELFF.

The CDR3 DNA sequence: TGTGCCACCAGCTCCCCCGGGACAGGGGAAAACTATGGCTACACCTTC. The encoded protein is CATSSPGTGENYGYTF. The chain employs TRBV15 and TRBJ1-2; 10 nucleotides agree with TRBD1. The CDR3 is 16 amino acids. The ends lost 5 bases at V and 2 bases at J; junction bases unmatched: 8. Per germline, CDR1 LNHNV and CDR2 YYDKDF (reference sequence).

This clone occurred a few times. The V gene is TRBV30, the J gene TRBJ1-4; 7 bases are shared with TRBD1. V gave up 2 bases and J gave up 6 bases; unmatched junction bases: 3. The CDR3 covers 13 residues. Germline assignment: CDR1 GTSNPN and CDR2 SVGIG (reference sequence). CDR3 sequence reads: CAWSRGLDEKLFF. CDR3 bases: TGTGCCTGGAGTAGGGGGCTTGATGAAAAACTGTTTTTT.

The chain employs TRBV7-2 and TRBJ2-1, with 11 bases that match TRBD1. This CDR3 contains 14 residues. The V gene end was trimmed by 5 bases and the J gene end by 9 bases; junction bases not matched to a gene: 6. The germline CDR1 and CDR2 sequences are SGHTA and FQGNSA. The chain's CDR3 is CASSGQGARGEQFF. The CDR3 DNA sequence: TGTGCCAGCAGCGGACAGGGGGCGAGGGGTGAGCAGTTCTTC.

This rearrangement joins TRBV28 to TRBJ1-2; 7 bases are a match to TRBD1. The ends lost 10 bases at V and 3 bases at J; junction bases unmatched: 5. This CDR3 contains 12 residues. Germline V lookup: CDR1 MDHEN, CDR2 SYDVKM. CDR3 residues: CATLGTDYGYTF. CDR3 DNA: TGTGCCACCCTAGGGACAGACTATGGCTACACCTTC.

V gene TRBV7-2 combines with J gene TRBJ1-2; a possible D gene is TRBD1 (5 bases). Germline lookup yields CDR1 SGHTA and CDR2 FQGNSA. This CDR3 comprises 16 residues. V lost 1 base and J 2 bases, leaving 14 bases between the germline ends. As DNA, the CDR3 is TGTGCCAGCAGCTTAGTCTATTGGGGGGAGAACTATGGCTACACCTTC. Residues: CASSLVYWGENYGYTF.

This clone has a handful of counts. The chain has TRBV29-1 and TRBJ1-4, with 9 bases lining up with TRBD1. The CDR3 extends over 12 amino acids. Germline assignment: CDR1 SQVTM and CDR2 ANQGSEA. V lost 3 bases, J lost 12 bases, and 5 bases stayed unmatched. The CDR3 nucleotides read TGCAGCGTTGAGGCACAGGGGGCGGAACTGTTTTTT. Translated: CSVEAQGAELFF.

This chain uses TRBV19 with TRBJ2-2; D might be TRBD2 (7 bases). From germline, CDR1 is LNHDA and CDR2 SQIVND (reference sequence). Trimming took off 6 bases at V and 4 bases at J, with 18 bases between the two ends. This CDR3 spans 16 amino acids. The CDR3 sequence is CASSRGGGRSTGELFF. CDR3 in DNA: TGTGCCAGTAGCAGGGGAGGGGGGAGAAGCACCGGGGAGCTGTTTTTT.

V usage is TRBV6-6 and J usage is TRBJ1-2, with D possibly TRBD1 on 5 matching bases. CDR3 size: 14 residues. V was trimmed by 3 bases and J by 6 bases, leaving 14 bases between them. CDR1 is MNHNY, CDR2 SVGAGI, per germline (reference sequence). The CDR3 is CASSYGASEDGYTF. For the CDR3, the DNA is TGTGCCAGCAGTTATGGGGCGTCCGAGGATGGCTACACCTTC.

The chain recombines TRBV6-5 with TRBJ1-1; D is unresolved. The CDR3 contains 14 residues. Trimming shortened V by 2 bases and J by 0 bases, and 7 bases separated the two germline ends. The germline V gene encodes CDR1 MNHEY and CDR2 SVGAGI. The CDR3 loop reads CASSYQEMNTEAFF. DNA for the CDR3: TGTGCCAGCAGTTACCAAGAGATGAACACTGAAGCTTTCTTT.

V is TRBV7-2 and J is TRBJ2-1, with TRBD2 identical over 7 bases. Germline CDR1 is SGHTA and CDR2 is FQGNSA. Trimming at V came to 1 base and at J to 8 bases, leaving 8 bases not matched to a gene. The CDR3 runs 15 residues. DNA of the CDR3: TGTGCCAGCAGCTTAGTGGGTGGGAGGGAGCATGAGCAGTTCTTC. Translating gives CASSLVGGREHEQFF.

This rearrangement joins TRBV4-3 to TRBJ1-1, with D possibly TRBD1 on 5 matching bases. Germline V lookup: CDR1 LGHNA, CDR2 YSLEER. The CDR3 sequence is 16 residues long. V lost 1 base and J 1 base, leaving 13 bases between the germline ends. The CDR3 here is CASSQGRGQPNTEAFF. CDR3 in DNA: TGCGCCAGCAGCCAAGGGAGAGGACAACCGAACACTGAAGCTTTCTTT.

The gene calls are TRBV6-5 and TRBJ1-2; 7 nucleotides agree with TRBD1. The CDR3 loop spans 16 amino acids. The V segment lost 0 bases and the J segment 7 bases; nucleotides outside the gene matches: 11. CDR1 is MNHEY and CDR2 is SVGAGI in the germline V gene. The DNA for the CDR3 is TGTGCCAGCAGTTACTCGAATCTTAAGACAGGGCTTGGCTACACCTTC. Protein sequence: CASSYSNLKTGLGYTF.

Only a few counts were recorded for this clone. The chain employs TRBV18 and TRBJ1-1; D ambiguous. Germline loops: CDR1 KGHSH, CDR2 LQKENI. V dropped 3 bases and J dropped 5 bases, with 13 bases sitting between them. The CDR3 runs 14 residues. Written as DNA, the CDR3 is TGTGCCAGCTCACCTCTGGGAGGAACGACTGAAGCTTTCTTT. Translation gives CASSPLGGTTEAFF.

With regard to this clone: A junction end diverges from the germline sequence, so it may reflect a read error. The genes are TRBV7-7 and TRBJ1-1, with 9 bases aligning to TRBD1. The CDR3 is 13 amino acids. Germline CDR1 and CDR2: SSHAT and FNYEAQ (reference sequence). CDR3 region: CASSADRGTEAFF. The CDR3 DNA sequence: TGTGCTAGCAGCGCGGACAGGGGCACTGAAGCTTTCTTT.

The chain carries TRBV2 and TRBJ2-5; 14 bases fit TRBD2. This CDR3 has 16 amino acids. With 8 bases clipped from V and 4 bases from J, the junction kept 9 bases outside the gene matches. Per the germline V gene, CDR1 is SNHLY and CDR2 is FYNNEI. CDR3 in amino acids: CASLTSGGARLETQYF. The CDR3, as DNA: TGTGCCAGCCTGACTAGCGGGGGGGCCAGGTTAGAGACCCAGTACTTC.

The genes are TRBV29-1 and TRBJ1-1; no clear D. Germline loops: CDR1 SQVTM, CDR2 ANQGSEA. Trimming left V 8 bases short and J 0 bases short, with 7 bases between. The CDR3 has 11 amino acids. DNA for the CDR3: TGCAGCACCTATATGAACACTGAAGCTTTCTTT. Translated: CSTYMNTEAFF.

This chain connects TRBV27 to TRBJ1-2, with TRBD1 identical over 8 bases. Germline loops: CDR1 MNHEY, CDR2 SMNVEV (reference sequence). This CDR3 spans 16 amino acids. Germline trimming cut 0 bases from V and 3 bases from J; bases unmatched to any gene: 6. The chain's CDR3 is CASSLSGTGTYYGYTF. The CDR3 DNA sequence: TGTGCCAGCAGTTTATCCGGGACAGGCACCTACTATGGCTACACCTTC.

The rearrangement joins TRBV9 to TRBJ2-1; TRBD2 matches 7 bases. The CDR3 runs 16 residues. V was pared by 4 bases and J by 2 bases, with 9 bases of the junction left unmatched. CDR1 is SGDLS and CDR2 is YYNGEE in the germline V gene. CDR3 nucleotides: TGTGCCAGCAGCCCCCGGGGAGGGATGACCTACAATGAGCAGTTCTTC. Translating it yields CASSPRGGMTYNEQFF.